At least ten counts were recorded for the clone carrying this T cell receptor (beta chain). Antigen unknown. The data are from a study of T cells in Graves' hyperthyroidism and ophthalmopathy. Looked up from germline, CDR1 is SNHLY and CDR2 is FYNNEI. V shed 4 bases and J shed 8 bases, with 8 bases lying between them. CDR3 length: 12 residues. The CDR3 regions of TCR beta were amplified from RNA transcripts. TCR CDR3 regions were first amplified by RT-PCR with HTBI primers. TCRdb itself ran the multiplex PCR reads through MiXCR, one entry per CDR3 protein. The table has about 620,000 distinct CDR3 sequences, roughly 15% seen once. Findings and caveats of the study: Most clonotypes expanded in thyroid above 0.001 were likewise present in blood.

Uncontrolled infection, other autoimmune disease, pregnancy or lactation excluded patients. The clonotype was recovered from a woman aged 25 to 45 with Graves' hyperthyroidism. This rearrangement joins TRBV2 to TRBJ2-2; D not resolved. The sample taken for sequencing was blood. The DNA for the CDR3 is TGTGCCAGCAGTGTTGGTCCTGGGGAGCTGTTTTTT. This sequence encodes CASSVGPGELFF.